These 3 T cell receptor beta chains came from one sample sequenced in a study of T-cell reconstitution after alpha-beta-depleted transplantation in children (dated by TCRdb to the mid-2010s). Receptor libraries were prepared by PCR. Sequencing instrument: Illumina HiSeq 2500. To normalize quantification of the TCRbeta repertoire, the TCR libraries were built with molecular barcoding that relied on unique molecular identifiers. TCRdb itself trimmed the public reads at Q25 with fastp, ran MiXCR and retained productive beta chains. Rows are unified per CDR3 protein, each entry keeping the most common DNA and genes. The sample has about 270,000 distinct CDR3 sequences on record, around 9.6% of them singletons. Over 9% of the sample belongs to the ten largest clones. Sequencing used PBMCs from the stem cell graft donor, obtained from the stem cell graft. These receptor sequences come from a human donor who donated a stem cell graft to a child with SCID.

This clonotype was recorded many times. The rearrangement links TRBV5-6 to TRBJ2-3; 7 bases align to TRBD2. The germline V gene encodes CDR1 SGHDT and CDR2 YYEEEE. CDR3 size: 16 residues. V lost 0 bases and J lost 0; bases outside the gene matches: 4. The CDR3 DNA is TGTGCCAGCAGCTTGGGGACTAGATCTAGCACAGATACGCAGTATTTT. It translates to CASSLGTRSSTDTQYF.

The chain couples TRBV5-6 to TRBJ2-2; tentative D call: TRBD1 (5 bases). Trimming cost V 2 bases and J 1 base, with 12 bases left between them. CDR3 size: 16 residues. Germline V gives CDR1 SGHDT, CDR2 YYEEEE. The CDR3 loop is CASSFFDRENTGELFF. In nucleotides, the CDR3 is TGTGCCAGCAGCTTTTTCGACAGAGAGAACACCGGGGAGCTGTTTTTT.

The chain links TRBV3-1 to TRBJ2-5; 12 bases match TRBD2. The V and J ends lost 2 bases and 2 bases, in that order; junction bases with no gene match: 3. From germline, CDR1 is LGHDT and CDR2 YNNKEL (reference sequence). The CDR3 extends over 16 amino acids. The CDR3 sequence: CASSQTSGGHQETQYF. The CDR3 DNA is TGTGCCAGCAGCCAAACTAGCGGGGGGCATCAAGAGACCCAGTACTTC.